This T cell receptor beta chain was sequenced for a study of T cell responses to AZD1222 COVID-19 vaccine (dated by TCRdb to about 2021). About the study as a whole: AZD1222 recipients given second doses at about 4 weeks or at about 12 weeks were pooled, since spike-specific TCR depth and breadth were not found to differ between the two schedules. A total of around 240 trial participants underwent TCR sequencing, of whom some 200 had received two doses of AZD1222 and 26 had received two doses of the MenACWY control vaccine. Enrollment into the trials was organized by age into subgroups of 18-55, 56-69 and 70-plus years, and those subgroups contained around 150, 28 and 57 TCR-sequenced participants, respectively. The research as a whole found: Vaccine-associated CD4 TCRs spanned the whole spike protein, with dominant responses in regions 160-218 and 743-854. Only five to seven AZD1222 recipients were SARS-CoV-2 seropositive at baseline, limiting conclusions about previously exposed vaccinees. Reportedly, almost half of the unique spike-specific TCRs recognized epitopes lying outside the regions that are mutated in the B.1.351 and B.1.1.7 variants. Spike-specific TCR breadth and depth rose significantly after two AZD1222 doses compared with day 0 and with MenACWY recipients. Participants were mostly white British, with more females than males. The authors suggested clonal diversity may have been underestimated. Because no samples from the day 14 peak response were available, repertoires could be characterized only after the peak T cell response. The 56-69-year group was small, and its depth increase did not reach significance, likely because of low power.

The CDR3 regions of human TCRbeta chains were analyzed by immunosequencing. The authors processed their data as follows. Repertoire TCRs were matched against a reference library of SARS-CoV-2-specific TCRs generated with the MIRA antigen-specificity platform. Breadth was defined as the fraction of unique TCRs that were SARS-CoV-2-associated. Depth was defined as the fraction of total T cells that were SARS-CoV-2-associated. Each spike-specific TCR was assigned to its reactive spike region and to a CD4 or CD8 class using the MIRA data. Log10-transformed breadth and depth values were compared by one-way ANOVA with Sidak's multiple comparisons tests. TCRdb retrieved this table from immuneACCESS and kept in-frame rearrangements only. Not all clones are present; in checked studies, unresolved V genes account for under half, and no reason is known for the remainder. V and J calls and clone size follow that table, whereas D and trimming were derived from the DNA. The sample table contains 100,000 to 150,000 clones; only one count was recorded for about nine tenths of them. The top ten clonotypes cover roughly 4.5% of the sample.

The meaning of the sample's time point label: baseline before first vaccination. Vaccinee samples were obtained from the UK trials COV001 and COV002, which included a single-blind randomized controlled phase 2/3 trial of AZD1222 (ChAdOx1 nCoV-19) in healthy adults. For TCRbeta chain sequencing, PBMC samples from trial participants were taken at day 0 and at day 28 after the second dose. Looking up the germline V gene (reference sequence) yields CDR1 PRHDT and CDR2 FYEKMQ. V is cut back by 10 bases and J by 0 bases, with 2 bases in the junction unmatched. CDR3 length: 14 amino acids, cysteine to phenylalanine. This entry keeps only the CDR3 DNA: 42 bases, framed from base 1. This clone appeared a few times. The target of this receptor is not known. Per-base qualities were not stored, and no clone one base away is much larger.

The chain uses TRBV13 and TRBJ2-4; 11 central bases correspond to TRBD2. Sequences were derived from peripheral blood, sampled on day 0 of AZD1222 vaccination. This sequence was found in an adult in good health. CDR3 reads: CATTSGGAKNIQYF. Read as DNA, the sequence is TGTGCCACCACTAGCGGGGGAGCCAAAAACATTCAGTACTTC.